Listed below are T cell receptor beta chains from one sample, sequenced in a study of CDR3 diversity in severe acne. TCRdb called the PCR reads again in MiXCR, with one record for every CDR3 protein. The sample has some 85,000 distinct CDR3 sequences; approximately 49% are singletons. The sequenced sample was blood. These receptors were collected from a male donor with severe acne vulgaris. Each CDR3 is given with its conserved first and last residue. A D gene is named only where the DNA matches it firmly. Clone size, where shown, is once, few, many, or a class for clones that have expanded.

V gene	clone size	J gene	D gene	CDR3 DNA	CDR3 protein
TRBV9	.	TRBJ1-2	.	TGTGCCAGCAGCGTAGAAGCCGGGACCCACTATGGCTACACCTTC	CASSVEAGTHYGYTF
TRBV13	.	TRBJ2-5	.	TGTGCCAGCAGCCTGCAGGGAGAGGGCTTCCTAAAGTACTTC	CASSLQGEGFLKYF
TRBV6-6	many	TRBJ2-1	.	TGTGCCAGCGCTACCGGGCAGACCAATGAGCAGTTCTTC	CASATGQTNEQFF
TRBV5-1	.	TRBJ2-5	.	TGCGCCAGCAGCTTGGGCGGCACGGGCCAAGAGACCCAGTACTTC	CASSLGGTGQETQYF
TRBV14	.	TRBJ1-5	.	TGTGCCAGCAGCCATAAGGGGGGGGTGTTGGCCCAGCATTTT	CASSHKGGVLAQHF
TRBV27	few	TRBJ2-7	.	TGTGCCAGCAGTGGGAAAACTTCGGTCGAGCAGTACTTC	CASSGKTSVEQYF
TRBV15	.	TRBJ2-7	.	TGTGCCACCAGCAGAGATCGGGGAGGATCGACCTACGAGCAGTACTTC	CATSRDRGGSTYEQYF
TRBV5-4	.	TRBJ2-7	.	TGTGCCAGCAGCTTTGGAGGGCCCTCCTACGAGCAGTACTTC	CASSFGGPSYEQYF
TRBV24-1	.	TRBJ2-1	TRBD2	TGTGCCACCAGTTCGATCGGGACTAGCGTTAATGAGCAGTTCTTC	CATSSIGTSVNEQFF
TRBV10-3	.	TRBJ2-1	.	TGTGCCATCAGTGTGTCAATAGCGGAGGAGTTCAGTGAGCAGTTCTTC	CAISVSIAEEFSEQFF
TRBV5-1	many	TRBJ2-7	.	TGCGCCAGCAGTTCTTTATCAGGGACGAATGAGCAGTACTTC	CASSSLSGTNEQYF
TRBV19	many	TRBJ1-5	.	TGTGCCAGTAGCCAGGGTGGGCCCCAGCATTTT	CASSQGGPQHF
TRBV2	.	TRBJ1-2	TRBD1	TGTGCCAGCGTTGGGGACAGGGGCCTAAAGGAAGGCCACACCTTC	CASVGDRGLKEGHTF
TRBV2	many	TRBJ1-5	.	TGTGCCAGCAGTGACCCCCCTCGGCCCCAGCATTTT	CASSDPPRPQHF
TRBV20-1	.	TRBJ2-7	.	TGCAGTGCTAGAGTTACCGAGCAGTACTTC	CSARVTEQYF
TRBV20-1	.	TRBJ2-7	.	TGCAGTGCTAAACTCTTGAGCGGGGAGCAGTACTTC	CSAKLLSGEQYF
TRBV6-5	.	TRBJ2-1	.	TGTGCCAGCAGTTACCGCTCCAGCTCCTACAATGAGCAGTTCTTC	CASSYRSSSYNEQFF
TRBV12-3/TRBV12-4	.	TRBJ2-1	.	TGTGCCAGCAGTGGGCCCCAACCGTTCTTC	CASSGPQPFF
TRBV20-1	medium-sized	TRBJ1-5	.	TGCAGTGCTAGAGATCGACAGAAAAGCAATCAGCCCCAGCATTTT	CSARDRQKSNQPQHF
TRBV20-1	many	TRBJ1-2	TRBD1	TGCAGTGACCAACCGGGACAGGGTAGATTTGGCTACACCTTC	CSDQPGQGRFGYTF
TRBV11-2	few	TRBJ2-7	TRBD2	TGTGCCAGCAGCTTAGATAACGCTAGCGGGAGCGAGCAGTACTTC	CASSLDNASGSEQYF
TRBV2	many	TRBJ2-7	TRBD1	TGTGCCAGCTACCTTCCGGGACAGGGACCCTACGAGCAGTACTTC	CASYLPGQGPYEQYF
TRBV29-1	.	TRBJ1-6	TRBD1	TGCAGCGGCCTATTGGGGGACAGGACTCTCCACTTT	CSGLLGDRTLHF
TRBV9	many	TRBJ2-2	TRBD2	TGTGCCAGCAGCCCTATAGCGGGAGTAGAGCGGGAGCTGTTTTTT	CASSPIAGVERELFF
TRBV2	.	TRBJ1-5	TRBD1	TGTGCCAGCAGTGAAGCAGAGACAGGGGATCAGCCCCCGCATTTT	CASSEAETGDQPPHF
TRBV7-3	.	TRBJ2-5	.	TGTGCCAGCAGCTCCGACGGGGGTAGGGAAGAGACCCAGTACTTC	CASSSDGGREETQYF
TRBV18	.	TRBJ2-7	TRBD1	TGTGCCAGCTCCCGACAGGGGTCCTACGAGCAGTACTTC	CASSRQGSYEQYF
TRBV2	.	TRBJ2-7	TRBD2	TGTGCCAGCAGCGGACTAGCGGGGTCGTACGAGCAGTACTTC	CASSGLAGSYEQYF
TRBV18	few	TRBJ2-7	.	TGTGCCAGCTCACCGGGGGGGCGCGGGGAGCAGTACTTC	CASSPGGRGEQYF
TRBV4-2	.	TRBJ2-5	TRBD2	TGTGCCAGCAGCTTAGGGCCCCCAGGGATAGCGGGAAAAGAGACCCAGTACTTC	CASSLGPPGIAGKETQYF
TRBV7-2	.	TRBJ2-7	.	TGTGCCAGCAGCGCCGGGCAGGGCTCCTACGAGCAGTACTTC	CASSAGQGSYEQYF
TRBV20-1	medium-sized	TRBJ2-7	TRBD2	TGCAGTGCTAGTCTTTTGCGGGAGTTCGAGCAGTACTTC	CSASLLREFEQYF
TRBV6-6	many	TRBJ1-5	.	TGTGCCAGCAGTTACGATATCTGGAGGACAGACTATAGCAATCAGCCCCAGCATTTT	CASSYDIWRTDYSNQPQHF
TRBV7-6	once	TRBJ1-5	.	TGTGCCAGCAGCTCCGGCAGAGGCATTCACCCCCAGGATTTT	CASSSGRGIHPQDF
TRBV7-3	.	TRBJ2-5	TRBD2	TGTGCCAGCAGCTCGGGGACTAGATACCAAGAGACCCAGTACTTC	CASSSGTRYQETQYF
TRBV20-1	many	TRBJ2-1	TRBD2	TGCAGTGCCGTCGCGATAGCGGGATCTTACAATGAGCAGTTCTTC	CSAVAIAGSYNEQFF
TRBV7-7	medium-sized	TRBJ2-6	TRBD1	TGTGCCAGCAGCCCCACGACAGGGGCCCACTCTGGGGCCAACGTCCTGACTTTC	CASSPTTGAHSGANVLTF